These T cell receptor beta chains were read from a single sample in a study of metastatic and nonmetastatic thyroid tumors. With MiXCR, TCRdb called clones anew from the PCR reads. Of 5,500 to 7,500 clones in the sample, 35% to 45% were seen once. The sequencing sample was made of adjacent normal tissue. Receptors originate from a female donor with papillary thyroid cancer or a benign thyroid nodule (not recorded which). Some clones in this sample may be carry-over from other donors' samples. CDR3s include the opening cysteine and the closing phenylalanine or tryptophan. Fields, in order: clone size, V gene, D gene, J gene, CDR3 length, CDR3 DNA, CDR3 protein. The D gene is left open where the match is weak. Size is stated for part of the rows, as once, few or many counts, or as a class when the clone is expanded.

>few|TRBV28|NA|TRBJ2-7|17
TGTGCCAGCAGTTTGGAGGGGGCCGCGATTTTAGGTGACGAGCAGTACTTC
CASSLEGAAILGDEQYF
>medium-sized|TRBV30|NA|TRBJ1-4|14
TGTGCCTGGAGTGTGGGGACTCATAATGAAAAACTGTTTTTT
CAWSVGTHNEKLFF
>NA|TRBV3-1|TRBD1|TRBJ1-6|15
TGTGCCAGCAGCCACCCCGGGACAGGCGATTCACCCCTCCACTTT
CASSHPGTGDSPLHF
>NA|TRBV20-1|NA|TRBJ1-5|15
TGCAGTGCTAGACCCGGGGAGGCCGGGAATCAGCCCCAGCATTTT
CSARPGEAGNQPQHF
>few|TRBV6-4|TRBD1|TRBJ2-7|15
TGTGCCAGCAGTAAACAGGGGGCCGGCTCCTACGAGCAGTACTTC
CASSKQGAGSYEQYF
>NA|TRBV7-2|TRBD2|TRBJ2-7|16
TGTGCCAGCAGCTTAGCAGTTGCGGGAGTTGGGTACGAGCAGTACTTC
CASSLAVAGVGYEQYF
>NA|TRBV11-1|TRBD2|TRBJ2-1|15
TGTGCCAGCAGCGGGACTAGCGGCCTCTACAATGAGCAGTTCTTC
CASSGTSGLYNEQFF
>few|TRBV6-1|NA|TRBJ2-1|16
TGTGCCAGCAGTGACCCGGGACTTCTCGCCTACAATGAGCAGTTCTTC
CASSDPGLLAYNEQFF
>NA|TRBV3-1|NA|TRBJ1-5|15
TGTGCCAGCAGCCCACAGGGTTATAGCAATCAGCCCCAGCATTTT
CASSPQGYSNQPQHF
>few|TRBV12-3/TRBV12-4|NA|TRBJ1-4|12
TGTGCCAGCAGTTATGGGAATGAAAAACTGTTTTTT
CASSYGNEKLFF
>few|TRBV2|TRBD1|TRBJ2-7|19
TGTGCCAGCAGTGATCAACCCCGGGACAGGGTAACTTTCTCCTACGAGCAGTACTTC
CASSDQPRDRVTFSYEQYF
>NA|TRBV7-3|TRBD1|TRBJ1-6|15
TGTGCCAGCAGCCGCACCGGACAGGGGAACTCACCCCTCCACTTT
CASSRTGQGNSPLHF
>few|TRBV12-3/TRBV12-4|NA|TRBJ1-1|14
TGTGCCAGCACCGAGCACCGACCGAACACTGAAGCTTTCTTT
CASTEHRPNTEAFF
>NA|TRBV20-1|TRBD2|TRBJ2-7|13
TGCAGTGCTAGATCTAGCGGGAGCTACGAGCAGTACTTC
CSARSSGSYEQYF
>few|TRBV19|NA|TRBJ2-2|12
TGTGCCAGTAAGGGAGCTACCGGGGAGCTGTTTTTT
CASKGATGELFF
>few|TRBV6-5|TRBD1|TRBJ2-6|18
TGTGCCAGCCCCACTCCGGGACAGGGGGCGCCCGGGTCCAACGTCCTGACTTTC
CASPTPGQGAPGSNVLTF
>NA|TRBV20-1|NA|TRBJ2-5|15
TGCAGTGCTTCCATCTGGCCGGGAGTAGGAGAGACCCAGTACTTC
CSASIWPGVGETQYF
>NA|TRBV12-3/TRBV12-4|TRBD2|TRBJ2-7|13
TGTGCCAGCAGTTCCGGGAGGTCCTACGAGCAGTACTTC
CASSSGRSYEQYF
>NA|TRBV20-1|NA|TRBJ1-2|13
TGCAGTGCTGGAACATCAGGGATGGGTGGCTACACCTTC
CSAGTSGMGGYTF
>large|TRBV5-1|NA|TRBJ2-3|14
TGCGCCAGCAGCTTGGACAGGGCCACAGATACGCAGTATTTT
CASSLDRATDTQYF
>few|TRBV28|TRBD2|TRBJ2-7|14
TGTGCCAGCAGCGAACCGGGACTATCCGCTCCGCAGTACTTC
CASSEPGLSAPQYF
>NA|TRBV7-3|NA|TRBJ1-3|18
TGTGCCAGCAGCTCCCGACACCCGAGCTTACACTCTGGAAACACCATATATTTT
CASSSRHPSLHSGNTIYF
>NA|TRBV10-3|NA|TRBJ2-5|14
TGTGCCATCAGTGACTCACAGGGCCAAGAGACCCAGTACTTC
CAISDSQGQETQYF
>few|TRBV6-1|TRBD1|TRBJ1-5|16
TGTGCCAGCAGTGGACAGGGGGTCTATAGCAATCAGCCCCAGCATTTT
CASSGQGVYSNQPQHF
>NA|TRBV27|NA|TRBJ2-7|14
TGTGCCAGCAAACCGAGTAGCGGCACCTACGAGCAGTACTTC
CASKPSSGTYEQYF
>NA|TRBV9|TRBD2|TRBJ2-3|16
TGTGCCAGCAGCTTCGGACTAGCGGGAGTCCCAGATACGCAGTATTTT
CASSFGLAGVPDTQYF